Below are 5 T cell receptor beta chains sequenced from a single sample in a study of blood T cell repertoires in COVID-19. Libraries were prepared by immunoSEQ multiplex PCR; TCRdb keeps only in-frame clonotypes and omits some of them. Of some 19,000 clones listed, roughly 85% were seen once; the top ten hold more than 55%. Sequencing was carried out using peripheral blood. The receptors originated from a man older than 75 with acute or convalescent COVID-19.

The chain carries TRBV7-2 and TRBJ1-6, with D perhaps TRBD1 (5 bases). The CDR3 extends over 15 amino acids. Germline CDR1 and CDR2: SGHTA and FQGNSA. V lost 2 bases, J lost 6 bases, and 11 bases lay in between. The CDR3 region has the DNA TGTGCCAGCAGCTTAAGGCAGGGATCTAATTCACCCCTCCACTTT. Translating gives CASSLRQGSNSPLHF.

This clone was picked up a small number of times. This chain links TRBV19 with TRBJ1-1, with D hard to call. V was clipped by 3 bases and J by 1 base, with 3 bases between them. Germline values: CDR1 LNHDA, CDR2 SQIVND (reference sequence). This CDR3 has 12 residues. In DNA, the CDR3 is TGTGCCAGTAGTATCTGGAACACTGAAGCTTTCTTT. It specifies CASSIWNTEAFF.

DNA for the CDR3: TGTGCCAGCAGCCCGCAAGCCGGACAGGTACGAGGGGACACTGAAGCTTTCTTT. This gives the protein CASSPQAGQVRGDTEAFF. This chain uses TRBV3-1 (or the pseudogene TRBV3-2) with TRBJ1-1, with 7 bases aligning to TRBD1. The V segment lost 4 bases and the J segment 3 bases; nucleotides outside the gene matches: 17. Germline-derived CDR1 and CDR2 are LGHDT and YNNKEL (reference sequence). This CDR3 contains 18 residues.

The chain links TRBV28 to TRBJ1-1; a possible D gene is TRBD1 (6 bases). Trimming left V 9 bases short and J 4 bases short, with 24 bases between. Germline CDR1 is MDHEN and CDR2 is SYDVKM. The CDR3 sequence is 16 residues long. CDR3 sequence (DNA): TGTGCCAGTAAGACGGGGGGCGGGAGGATAGGCACTGAAGCTTTCTTT. Amino acid sequence: CASKTGGGRIGTEAFF.

The chain joins TRBV5-4 to TRBJ2-5, with D maybe TRBD2 (6 bases). V lost 4 bases and J lost 5, with 15 bases in between. The germline CDR1 and CDR2 sequences are SGHNT and YYREEE (reference sequence). This CDR3 comprises 14 residues. The CDR3 is CASSPGSGVETQYF. CDR3 nucleotide sequence: TGTGCCAGCAGCCCTGGTTCGGGGGTTGAGACCCAGTACTTC.